This TCR beta chain is drawn from a study of human T cells and chemical hapten exposure. This clonotype occurred many times. TCRdb processed the RACE reads anew with MiXCR; each CDR3 protein has one entry. The profile shows around 360,000 distinct CDR3 sequences, about 6% of them singletons. This sample's time point: patch test 2, 6 weeks after DPC sensitization. Treatment of the sample: therapeutic diphenylcyclopropenone sensitization with weekly scalp DPC. Unfractionated whole blood was the source from which total RNA was extracted. This TCR was recovered from a woman younger than 30 with alopecia areata. Some clones in this sample may be carry-over from other donors' samples. The sample consisted of whole blood, taken in connection with sensitization to the hapten diphenylcyclopropenone (DPC).

This chain's CDR3 is CASSLGTQGEAFF. In DNA, the CDR3 is TGTGCCAGCAGCTTAGGGACACAGGGTGAAGCTTTCTTT. The V call is TRBV7-9, the J call TRBJ1-1, with D possibly TRBD1 on 6 matching bases. The CDR3 is made up of 13 amino acids. Deletions cut 1 base from V and 7 bases from J, with 10 bases between. Germline V lookup: CDR1 SEHNR, CDR2 FQNEAQ (reference sequence).